This T cell receptor beta chain comes out of a study of blood T cells in healthy people across ages. The use of a sample-barcoded 5' primer and a J-beta primer mix characterized a second PCR of roughly 6 to 12 cycles. One entry per CDR3 protein results from TCRdb running MiXCR on the 5' RACE reads. The sample lists roughly 1,500,000 distinct CDR3 sequences; roughly 32% were seen once. Extraction of total RNA produced a minimum of 5 micrograms from each sample. Notes on the study in general: Unsorted PBMCs prevented conclusive naive versus antigen-experienced comparison.

Trimming at V came to 11 bases and at J to 13 bases, leaving 13 bases not matched to a gene. The CDR3 loop spans 14 amino acids. Germline V lookup: CDR1 LNHDA, CDR2 SQIVND (reference sequence). Note on this clonotype: What it binds is not known.

The V gene is TRBV19, the J gene TRBJ2-1; TRBD2 agrees at 14 bases. The sequencing input was blood. The TCR comes from a woman in her twenties or thirties in good health. The CDR3, as DNA: TGTGCCCGCGACCCCGGGACTAGCGGGAGAATACAGTTCTTC. Translating it yields CARDPGTSGRIQFF.